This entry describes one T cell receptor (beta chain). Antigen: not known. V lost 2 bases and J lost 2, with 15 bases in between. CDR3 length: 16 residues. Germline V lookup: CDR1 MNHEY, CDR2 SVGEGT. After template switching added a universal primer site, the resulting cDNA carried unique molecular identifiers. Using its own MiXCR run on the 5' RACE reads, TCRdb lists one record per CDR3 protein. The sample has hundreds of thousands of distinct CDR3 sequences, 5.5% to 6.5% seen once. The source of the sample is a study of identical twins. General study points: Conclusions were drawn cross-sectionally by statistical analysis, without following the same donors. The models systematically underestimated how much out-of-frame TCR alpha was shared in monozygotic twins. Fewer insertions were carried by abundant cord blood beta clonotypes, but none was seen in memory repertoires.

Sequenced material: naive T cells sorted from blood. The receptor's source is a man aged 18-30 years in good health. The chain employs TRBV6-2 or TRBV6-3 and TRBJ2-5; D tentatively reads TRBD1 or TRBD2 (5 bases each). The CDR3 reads CASSYALGRRQETQYF. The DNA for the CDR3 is TGTGCCAGCAGTTACGCACTGGGACGGAGACAAGAGACCCAGTACTTC.